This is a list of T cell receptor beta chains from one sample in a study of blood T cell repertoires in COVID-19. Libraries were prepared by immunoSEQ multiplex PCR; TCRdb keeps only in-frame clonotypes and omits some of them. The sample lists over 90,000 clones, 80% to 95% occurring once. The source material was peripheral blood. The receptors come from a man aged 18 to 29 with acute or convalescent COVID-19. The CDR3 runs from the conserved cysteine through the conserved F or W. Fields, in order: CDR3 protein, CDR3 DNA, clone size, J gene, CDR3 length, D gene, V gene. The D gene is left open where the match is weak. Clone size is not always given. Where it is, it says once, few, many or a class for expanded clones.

CASSQTGVVTDTQYF | TGTGCCAGTAGCCAGACAGGGGTCGTCACAGATACGCAGTATTTT | . | TRBJ2-3 | 15 | TRBD1 | TRBV19
CASSLVGGSDRTQYF | TGTGCCAGCAGCTTAGTGGGCGGGAGTGACCGTACGCAGTATTTT | . | TRBJ2-3 | 15 | TRBD2 | TRBV11-3
CASSLTEHYGYTF | TGTGCCAGCAGTTTAACCGAGCACTATGGCTACACCTTC | . | TRBJ1-2 | 13 | . | TRBV27
CASSLMSVDLIYF | TGTGCCAGCAGCTTGATGAGTGTCGATCTCATATATTTT | . | TRBJ1-3 | 13 | . | TRBV5-5
CASSTPGQGYTEAFF | TGTGCCAGTAGTACACCGGGACAGGGGTACACTGAAGCTTTCTTT | . | TRBJ1-1 | 15 | TRBD1 | TRBV19
CASSLVTAYGYTF | TGTGCCAGCAGCTTAGTAACAGCCTATGGCTACACCTTC | . | TRBJ1-2 | 13 | . | TRBV11-2
CASSQDRVDEKLFF | TGTGCCAGCAGCCAGGACAGGGTGGACGAAAAACTGTTTTTT | few | TRBJ1-4 | 14 | TRBD1 | TRBV2
CASTTNGLAGLTGELFF | TGTGCCAGCACCACTAACGGTCTAGCGGGCCTTACCGGGGAGCTGTTTTTT | . | TRBJ2-2 | 17 | TRBD2 | TRBV27
CAWIGGSGTEAFF | TGTGCCTGGATTGGGGGCTCGGGGACTGAAGCTTTCTTT | . | TRBJ1-1 | 13 | . | TRBV30
CASSIASGTGFEKLFF | TGTGCCAGTAGTATAGCCTCCGGGACAGGATTTGAAAAACTGTTTTTT | . | TRBJ1-4 | 16 | TRBD1 | TRBV19
CASSLVQSTDTQYF | TGCGCCAGCAGCTTGGTTCAGTCCACAGATACGCAGTATTTT | . | TRBJ2-3 | 14 | . | TRBV5-1
CASSIGSSYNEQFF | TGTGCCAGCTCCATAGGGAGCTCCTACAATGAGCAGTTCTTC | . | TRBJ2-1 | 14 | . | TRBV6-5
CASSHIAGSAYEQYF | TGTGCCAGCAGCCATATAGCGGGAAGTGCCTACGAGCAGTACTTC | few | TRBJ2-7 | 15 | TRBD2 | TRBV14
CASSEGVDYGYTF | TGCGCCAGCAGTGAGGGAGTGGACTATGGCTACACCTTC | . | TRBJ1-2 | 13 | . | TRBV10-1
CASSTGRGVRNSPLHF | TGCGCCAGCAGCACCGGACGGGGGGTAAGAAATTCACCCCTCCACTTT | . | TRBJ1-6 | 16 | . | TRBV5-1
CASSRTGREAFF | TGTGCCAGCAGCCGGACAGGGCGAGAAGCTTTCTTT | . | TRBJ1-1 | 12 | TRBD1 | TRBV11-2
CASSGVPTSVRDTQYF | TGTGCCAGCAGCGGAGTCCCTACCAGCGTAAGAGATACGCAGTATTTT | . | TRBJ2-3 | 16 | . | TRBV9
CATSRAFDSGLAKDEQFF | TGTGCCACCAGCAGAGCATTTGATTCGGGACTAGCTAAAGATGAGCAGTTCTTC | . | TRBJ2-1 | 18 | TRBD2 | TRBV15
CASSQDPGGWSQPQHF | TGTGCCAGCAGCCAAGATCCGGGGGGATGGAGCCAGCCCCAGCATTTT | . | TRBJ1-5 | 16 | . | TRBV3-1/TRBV3-2
CASSPLAGGETQYF | TGTGCCAGCAGCCCTCTAGCGGGGGGAGAGACCCAGTACTTC | . | TRBJ2-5 | 14 | TRBD2 | TRBV3-1/TRBV3-2
CASSVDGTGGGYEQYF | TGTGCCAGCAGCGTAGACGGGACAGGGGGAGGGTACGAGCAGTACTTC | . | TRBJ2-7 | 16 | TRBD1 | TRBV9
CASRSAGGDEQFF | TGCGCCAGCAGGTCGGCCGGCGGCGATGAGCAGTTCTTC | . | TRBJ2-1 | 13 | . | TRBV5-1
CASSLGGASNQPQHF | TGTGCCAGCAGTTTAGGCGGGGCGTCGAATCAGCCCCAGCATTTT | . | TRBJ1-5 | 15 | . | TRBV27
CASSLEGTDYEQYF | TGTGCCAGCAGTTTGGAGGGGACCGACTACGAGCAGTACTTC | once | TRBJ2-7 | 14 | . | TRBV27
CASSIELNYGYTF | TGTGCCAGTAGTATAGAGCTAAACTATGGCTACACCTTC | . | TRBJ1-2 | 13 | . | TRBV19
CASSSTGPPGNTIYF | TGTGCCAGCAGTTCGACAGGGCCACCTGGAAACACCATATATTTT | . | TRBJ1-3 | 15 | TRBD1 | TRBV27
CASSAQGGTGHTLLRNTIYF | TGTGCCAGCAGCGCCCAAGGTGGGACAGGGCATACCTTATTACGAAACACCATATATTTT | . | TRBJ1-3 | 20 | . | TRBV21-1
CASSPPRGGDTQYF | TGTGCCAGCTCACCACCGAGGGGGGGAGATACGCAGTATTTT | . | TRBJ2-3 | 14 | . | TRBV18
CASSYQGGDQPQHF | TGTGCCAGCAGTTACCAGGGAGGTGATCAGCCCCAGCATTTT | . | TRBJ1-5 | 14 | . | TRBV6-5
CASSLGQSSYEQYF | TGTGCCAGTTCCCTCGGACAAAGCTCCTACGAGCAGTACTTC | . | TRBJ2-7 | 14 | . | TRBV19
CASSPIGQYNSPLHF | TGTGCCAGCTCACCAATTGGACAGTATAATTCACCCCTCCACTTT | once | TRBJ1-6 | 15 | . | TRBV18
CASSPQLSLSGNTIYF | TGTGCCAGCTCACCACAGCTAAGTCTCTCTGGAAACACCATATATTTT | . | TRBJ1-3 | 16 | . | TRBV18
CASRGDFGYEQYF | TGTGCCAGCCGGGGGGATTTTGGCTACGAGCAGTACTTC | . | TRBJ2-7 | 13 | TRBD2 | TRBV7-2
CASSQQTGSNEKLFF | TGTGCCAGCTCACAGCAGACAGGCTCTAATGAAAAACTGTTTTTT | . | TRBJ1-4 | 15 | . | TRBV18
CATSDWSPAGFQRSGYTF | TGTGCCACCAGTGATTGGTCCCCAGCGGGGTTCCAAAGGTCTGGCTACACCTTC | few | TRBJ1-2 | 18 | . | TRBV24-1
CASSQEGRTGGTGELFF | TGTGCCAGCAGCCAAGAGGGGCGGACAGGTGGCACCGGGGAGCTGTTTTTT | . | TRBJ2-2 | 17 | TRBD1 | TRBV4-2
CASSPTVDRRLVNYGYTF | TGTGCCAGCAGTCCCACCGTCGACAGACGCCTAGTTAACTATGGCTACACCTTC | . | TRBJ1-2 | 18 | . | TRBV27
CASSYSNVGKWEAFF | TGTGCCAGCAGTTACTCGAACGTCGGGAAGTGGGAAGCTTTCTTT | . | TRBJ1-1 | 15 | . | TRBV6-6